A selection of T cell receptor beta chains follows, all from one sample in a study of T cell repertoires in cytomegalovirus infection. In TCRdb, the reads were re-called with MiXCR into one record per CDR3 protein. The sample holds about 570,000 distinct CDR3 sequences, about 40% seen once. Their target antigens are unknown. The sample consisted of cultured PBMCs, taken from culture after CMV antigen stimulation. All receptors derive from a human donor in good health (CMV status not recorded). Some clones in this sample may be carry-over from other donors' samples. CDR3s include the opening cysteine and the closing phenylalanine or tryptophan. Fields, in order: D gene, clone size, V gene, J gene, CDR3 protein, CDR3 DNA. D genes are given only for firm matches. A row's size may be missing; if present it is once, few, many or a size class.

d_call: NA; clone_size: NA; v_call: TRBV19; j_call: TRBJ2-7; cdr3_aa: CASSAGFDEQYF; cdr3_nt: TGTGCCAGTAGTGCCGGTTTCGACGAGCAGTACTTC
d_call: NA; clone_size: many; v_call: TRBV7-2; j_call: TRBJ2-7; cdr3_aa: CASSLDQGSIEQYF; cdr3_nt: TGTGCCAGCAGCTTAGATCAGGGGTCGATCGAGCAGTACTTC
d_call: NA; clone_size: many; v_call: TRBV7-2; j_call: TRBJ1-2; cdr3_aa: CASSLVVGDNYGYTF; cdr3_nt: TGTGCCAGCAGCTTAGTTGTCGGAGATAACTATGGCTACACCTTC
d_call: NA; clone_size: NA; v_call: TRBV27; j_call: TRBJ2-5; cdr3_aa: CAAGAGPAQETQYF; cdr3_nt: TGTGCCGCGGGGGCAGGACCAGCCCAAGAGACCCAGTACTTC
d_call: TRBD1; clone_size: few; v_call: TRBV7-8; j_call: TRBJ2-1; cdr3_aa: CASSTTRDRGNEQFF; cdr3_nt: TGTGCCAGCAGCACTACCCGGGACAGGGGGAATGAGCAGTTCTTC
d_call: TRBD2; clone_size: few; v_call: TRBV6-5; j_call: TRBJ2-3; cdr3_aa: CASSSSPGLAGNTDTQYF; cdr3_nt: TGTGCCAGCAGCTCGTCTCCGGGACTAGCGGGAAACACAGATACGCAGTATTTT
d_call: NA; clone_size: NA; v_call: TRBV24-1; j_call: TRBJ2-3; cdr3_aa: CATSDFVDTQYF; cdr3_nt: TGTGCCACCAGTGATTTTGTGGATACGCAGTATTTT
d_call: TRBD1; clone_size: few; v_call: TRBV11-2; j_call: TRBJ1-1; cdr3_aa: CASSLGRQGTAEAFF; cdr3_nt: TGTGCCAGCAGCTTAGGGAGACAGGGTACGGCTGAAGCTTTCTTT
d_call: TRBD1; clone_size: many; v_call: TRBV7-2; j_call: TRBJ2-6; cdr3_aa: CASSRTGGVSGANVLTF; cdr3_nt: TGTGCCAGCAGCCGGACAGGGGGCGTCTCTGGGGCCAACGTCCTGACTTTC
d_call: NA; clone_size: NA; v_call: TRBV6-6; j_call: TRBJ1-4; cdr3_aa: CASTKTGPGEKLFF; cdr3_nt: TGTGCCAGCACCAAAACTGGGCCGGGTGAAAAACTGTTTTTT
d_call: NA; clone_size: few; v_call: TRBV2; j_call: TRBJ1-2; cdr3_aa: CASSVQGQHGYTF; cdr3_nt: TGTGCCAGCAGTGTACAGGGACAACATGGCTACACCTTC
d_call: NA; clone_size: NA; v_call: TRBV4-2; j_call: TRBJ2-5; cdr3_aa: CASSQEVLEETQYF; cdr3_nt: TGTGCCAGCAGCCAAGAGGTTTTAGAAGAGACCCAGTACTTC
d_call: NA; clone_size: few; v_call: TRBV6-8; j_call: TRBJ1-4; cdr3_aa: CASSYSMDVGRKCF; cdr3_nt: TGTGCCAGCAGTTACTCGATGGATGTGGGGCGTAAGTGTTTT
d_call: NA; clone_size: few; v_call: TRBV7-6; j_call: TRBJ2-2; cdr3_aa: CASSQETGELFF; cdr3_nt: TGTGCCAGCAGCCAAGAGACCGGGGAGCTGTTTTTT
d_call: NA; clone_size: NA; v_call: TRBV12-5; j_call: TRBJ2-1; cdr3_aa: CASGLSGVRNEQFF; cdr3_nt: TGTGCTAGTGGTTTGTCGGGGGTGCGAAATGAGCAGTTCTTC
d_call: NA; clone_size: NA; v_call: TRBV6-2/TRBV6-3; j_call: TRBJ2-5; cdr3_aa: CASSYSDTQATQYF; cdr3_nt: TGTGCCAGCAGTTACTCGGACACGCAGGCGACCCAGTACTTC
d_call: TRBD2; clone_size: few; v_call: TRBV7-2; j_call: TRBJ2-3; cdr3_aa: CASTPGLGLAGTDTQYF; cdr3_nt: TGTGCCAGCACCCCCGGGTTGGGACTAGCGGGCACAGATACGCAGTATTTT
d_call: TRBD1; clone_size: NA; v_call: TRBV19; j_call: TRBJ2-2; cdr3_aa: CASKTGAPNTGELFF; cdr3_nt: TGTGCCAGTAAGACAGGGGCCCCGAACACCGGGGAGCTGTTTTTT
d_call: NA; clone_size: NA; v_call: TRBV7-2; j_call: TRBJ2-3; cdr3_aa: CASSPRPQSTDTQYF; cdr3_nt: TGTGCCAGCAGCCCCCGACCCCAGAGCACAGATACGCAGTATTTT
d_call: NA; clone_size: NA; v_call: TRBV6-1; j_call: TRBJ2-6; cdr3_aa: CASSRVGANVLTF; cdr3_nt: TGTGCCAGCAGTAGAGTTGGGGCCAACGTCCTGACTTTC
d_call: NA; clone_size: NA; v_call: TRBV12-3/TRBV12-4; j_call: TRBJ2-3; cdr3_aa: CASKLDTNTQYF; cdr3_nt: TGTGCCAGCAAACTGGACACTAATACGCAGTATTTT
d_call: NA; clone_size: few; v_call: TRBV7-6; j_call: TRBJ2-7; cdr3_aa: CASSTRLEGEQYF; cdr3_nt: TGTGCCAGCAGCACTAGGCTGGAGGGCGAGCAGTACTTC
d_call: TRBD1; clone_size: NA; v_call: TRBV7-8; j_call: TRBJ1-6; cdr3_aa: CASTTTGAPLHF; cdr3_nt: TGTGCCAGCACCACTACAGGGGCACCCCTCCACTTT
d_call: NA; clone_size: few; v_call: TRBV28; j_call: TRBJ1-2; cdr3_aa: CASSFRRPGQVSGYTF; cdr3_nt: TGTGCCAGCAGTTTTCGGCGCCCCGGACAAGTTAGTGGCTACACCTTC
d_call: NA; clone_size: once; v_call: TRBV30; j_call: TRBJ2-1; cdr3_aa: CAWSSLVGVGSYNEQFF; cdr3_nt: TGTGCCTGGAGCTCTCTTGTCGGGGTGGGCTCCTACAATGAGCAGTTCTTC
d_call: NA; clone_size: NA; v_call: TRBV19; j_call: TRBJ2-3; cdr3_aa: CASSIGAGVTDTQYF; cdr3_nt: TGTGCCAGTAGTATCGGCGCAGGAGTGACAGATACGCAGTATTTT
d_call: TRBD2; clone_size: NA; v_call: TRBV6-1; j_call: TRBJ2-7; cdr3_aa: CASRVPRETYEQYF; cdr3_nt: TGTGCCAGCAGAGTTCCGCGGGAGACTTACGAGCAGTACTTC
d_call: TRBD1; clone_size: few; v_call: TRBV19; j_call: TRBJ2-1; cdr3_aa: CASRETGVGYNEQFF; cdr3_nt: TGTGCCAGTAGGGAGACAGGGGTCGGCTACAATGAGCAGTTCTTC
d_call: NA; clone_size: NA; v_call: TRBV12-3/TRBV12-4; j_call: TRBJ2-4; cdr3_aa: CASRGTPRNIQYF; cdr3_nt: TGTGCCAGCAGGGGAACTCCTAGAAACATTCAGTACTTC
d_call: TRBD2; clone_size: few; v_call: TRBV7-6; j_call: TRBJ2-3; cdr3_aa: CASSPTGRRTDTQYF; cdr3_nt: TGTGCCAGCAGCCCCACCGGGAGGCGCACAGATACGCAGTATTTT
d_call: NA; clone_size: few; v_call: TRBV3-1; j_call: TRBJ2-7; cdr3_aa: CASSQVHEQYF; cdr3_nt: TGTGCCAGCAGCCAAGTCCACGAGCAGTACTTC
d_call: NA; clone_size: NA; v_call: TRBV4-1; j_call: TRBJ2-1; cdr3_aa: CASSPYGTLYYNEQFF; cdr3_nt: TGCGCCAGCAGCCCTTACGGGACACTCTACTACAATGAGCAGTTCTTC
d_call: NA; clone_size: NA; v_call: TRBV14; j_call: TRBJ2-3; cdr3_aa: CASSQRPDTQYF; cdr3_nt: TGTGCCAGCAGCCAACGGCCAGATACGCAGTATTTT
d_call: TRBD1; clone_size: NA; v_call: TRBV11-2; j_call: TRBJ2-7; cdr3_aa: CASQRGTVSYEQYF; cdr3_nt: TGTGCCAGCCAAAGAGGGACAGTCTCCTACGAGCAGTACTTC
d_call: NA; clone_size: few; v_call: TRBV5-1; j_call: TRBJ2-1; cdr3_aa: CASSLGLQGTNEQFF; cdr3_nt: TGCGCCAGCAGCTTGGGACTCCAAGGGACCAATGAGCAGTTCTTC
d_call: NA; clone_size: NA; v_call: TRBV5-6; j_call: TRBJ2-1; cdr3_aa: CASSFAGYNEQFF; cdr3_nt: TGTGCCAGCAGCTTTGCGGGGTACAATGAGCAGTTCTTC
d_call: TRBD1; clone_size: few; v_call: TRBV7-9; j_call: TRBJ1-1; cdr3_aa: CASTRGQAMNTEAFF; cdr3_nt: TGTGCCAGCACAAGGGGACAGGCGATGAACACTGAAGCTTTCTTT
d_call: NA; clone_size: once; v_call: TRBV7-6; j_call: TRBJ1-1; cdr3_aa: CATFRGRGNTEAFF; cdr3_nt: TGTGCCACATTTCGGGGGAGGGGGAACACTGAAGCTTTCTTT
d_call: NA; clone_size: NA; v_call: TRBV18; j_call: TRBJ1-5; cdr3_aa: CASSPRPGQREPQHF; cdr3_nt: TGTGCCAGCTCACCGAGGCCGGGCCAAAGGGAGCCCCAGCATTTT
d_call: TRBD2; clone_size: few; v_call: TRBV10-3; j_call: TRBJ2-7; cdr3_aa: CAISESAGGNSYEQYF; cdr3_nt: TGTGCCATCAGTGAGTCGGCGGGAGGCAACTCCTACGAGCAGTACTTC
d_call: TRBD1; clone_size: once; v_call: TRBV6-1; j_call: TRBJ2-7; cdr3_aa: CASSEAWDRGYEQYF; cdr3_nt: TGTGCCAGCAGTGAAGCTTGGGACAGGGGCTACGAGCAGTACTTC